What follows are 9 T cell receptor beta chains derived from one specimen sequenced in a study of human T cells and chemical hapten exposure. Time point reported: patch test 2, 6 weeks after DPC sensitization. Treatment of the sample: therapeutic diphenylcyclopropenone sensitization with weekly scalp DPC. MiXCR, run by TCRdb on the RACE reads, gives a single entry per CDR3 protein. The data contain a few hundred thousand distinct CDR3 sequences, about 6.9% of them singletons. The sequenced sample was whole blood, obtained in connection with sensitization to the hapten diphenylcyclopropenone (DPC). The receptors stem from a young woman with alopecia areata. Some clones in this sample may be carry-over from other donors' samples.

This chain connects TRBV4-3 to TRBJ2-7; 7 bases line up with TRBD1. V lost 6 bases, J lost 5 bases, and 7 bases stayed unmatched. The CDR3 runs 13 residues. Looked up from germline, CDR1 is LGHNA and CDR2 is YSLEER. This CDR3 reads CASSTNRGHEQYF. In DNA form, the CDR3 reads TGCGCCAGCAGTACGAACAGGGGCCACGAGCAGTACTTC.

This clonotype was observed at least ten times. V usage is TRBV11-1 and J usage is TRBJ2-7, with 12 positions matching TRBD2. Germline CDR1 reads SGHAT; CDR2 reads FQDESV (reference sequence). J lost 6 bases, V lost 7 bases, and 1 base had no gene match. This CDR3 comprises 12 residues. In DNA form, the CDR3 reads TGTGCCAGCACGACTAGCGGGGGCGAGCAGTACTTC. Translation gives CASTTSGGEQYF. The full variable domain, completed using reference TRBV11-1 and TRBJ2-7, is EAEVAQSPRYKITEKSQAVAFWCDPISGHATLYWYRQILGQGPELLVQFQDESVVDDSQLPKDRFSAERLKGVDSTLKIQPAELGDSAMYLCASTTSGGEQYFGPGTRLTVT.

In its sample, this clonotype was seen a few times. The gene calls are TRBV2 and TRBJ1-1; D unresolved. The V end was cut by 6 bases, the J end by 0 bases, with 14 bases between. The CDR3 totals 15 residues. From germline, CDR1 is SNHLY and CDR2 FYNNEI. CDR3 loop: CASSETLVMNTEAFF. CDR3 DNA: TGTGCCAGCAGCGAGACTCTCGTCATGAACACTGAAGCTTTCTTT.

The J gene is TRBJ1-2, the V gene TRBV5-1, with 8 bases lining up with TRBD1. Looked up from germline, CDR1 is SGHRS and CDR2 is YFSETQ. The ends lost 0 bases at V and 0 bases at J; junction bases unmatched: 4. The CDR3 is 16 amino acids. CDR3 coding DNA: TGCGCCAGCAGCTTGGGACAGGGGCCTTCTAACTATGGCTACACCTTC. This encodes CASSLGQGPSNYGYTF.

The CDR3 loop is CASSPPSSGGGNQPQHF. CDR3 nucleotide sequence: TGTGCCAGCTCACCACCGAGTTCAGGGGGGGGCAATCAGCCCCAGCATTTT. The gene calls are TRBV18 and TRBJ1-5; 7 bases agree with TRBD1. Germline CDR1 and CDR2: KGHSH and LQKENI. After removal of 0 bases from V and 2 bases from J, the junction contained 7 bases not matched to a gene. The CDR3 loop spans 17 amino acids.

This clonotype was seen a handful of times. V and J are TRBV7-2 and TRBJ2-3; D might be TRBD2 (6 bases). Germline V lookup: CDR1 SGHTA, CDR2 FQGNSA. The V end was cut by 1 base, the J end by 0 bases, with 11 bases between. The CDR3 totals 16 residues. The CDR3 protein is CASSLGGLASTDTQYF. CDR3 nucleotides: TGTGCCAGCAGCTTAGGGGGTCTAGCGAGCACAGATACGCAGTATTTT.

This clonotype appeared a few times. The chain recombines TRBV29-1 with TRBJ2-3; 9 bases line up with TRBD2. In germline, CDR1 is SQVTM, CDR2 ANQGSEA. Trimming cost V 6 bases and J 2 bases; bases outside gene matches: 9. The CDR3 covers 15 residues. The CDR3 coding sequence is TGCAGCGTGAATCTAGCGGGGCCTTTCACAGATACGCAGTATTTT. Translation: CSVNLAGPFTDTQYF.

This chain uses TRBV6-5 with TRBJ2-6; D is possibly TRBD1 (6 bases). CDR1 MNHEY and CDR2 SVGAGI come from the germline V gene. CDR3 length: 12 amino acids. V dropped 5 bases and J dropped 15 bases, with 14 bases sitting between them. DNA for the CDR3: TGTGCCAGCAGTGACTGGGACAACCGCCTGACTTTC. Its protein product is CASSDWDNRLTF.

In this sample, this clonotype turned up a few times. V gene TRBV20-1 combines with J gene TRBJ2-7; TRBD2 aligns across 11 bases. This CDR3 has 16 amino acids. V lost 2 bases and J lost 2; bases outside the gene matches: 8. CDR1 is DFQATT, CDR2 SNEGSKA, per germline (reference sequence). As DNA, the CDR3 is TGCAGTGCTAGATCGGTCGGGACTAGCGGAACCTACGAGCAGTACTTC. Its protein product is CSARSVGTSGTYEQYF.